These 26 T cell receptor beta chains share one sample of origin, sequenced in a study of shared clonotypes between healthy human individuals. Assay used: immunoSEQ multiplex PCR; TCRdb lists only in-frame clones, some missing. Of hundreds of thousands of clones in the sample, 95% to 98% were seen once. Terminally differentiated effector memory CD45RA+ cells were excluded by CCR7 positive selection of CD45RO-negative cells. Material for sequencing was naive CD8+ T cells sorted from blood. Receptors originate from a man younger than 40 in good health.

The rearrangement uses TRBV7-9 and TRBJ1-1, with 9 bases fitting TRBD1. This CDR3 is built from 15 residues. Trimming at V came to 5 bases and at J to 7 bases, leaving 11 bases not matched to a gene. The germline CDR1 and CDR2 sequences are SEHNR and FQNEAQ (reference sequence). The CDR3 nucleotides are TGTGCCAGCAGCGCCCAACGGGACAGGGTTCTTGAAGCTTTCTTT. Amino acids: CASSAQRDRVLEAFF.

This chain joins TRBV15 and TRBJ2-7; no definite D call. V lost 0 bases to trimming and J lost 9 bases, with 12 bases between them. Germline assignment: CDR1 LNHNV and CDR2 YYDKDF (reference sequence). The CDR3 length is 13 residues. CDR3 nucleotide sequence: TGTGCCACCAGCAGAGACGAAACTGTAGGGCAGTACTTC. It is translated as CATSRDETVGQYF.

The V call is TRBV4-2, the J call TRBJ2-5; 9 bases align to TRBD2. The germline V gene has CDR1 LGHNA and CDR2 YNFKEQ. V lost 0 bases and J lost 5; bases outside the gene matches: 7. This CDR3 comprises 16 residues. CDR3 residues: CASSQDRASGTETQYF. The CDR3 DNA reads TGTGCCAGCAGCCAAGATCGAGCTAGCGGGACTGAGACCCAGTACTTC.

The chain is built from TRBV6-1 and TRBJ2-5, with no clear D. This CDR3 is built from 14 residues. Germline values: CDR1 MNHNS, CDR2 SASEGT. V lost 1 base to trimming and J lost 2 bases, with 8 bases between them. CDR3 residues: CASSEGQAQETQYF. Here the CDR3 DNA reads TGTGCCAGCAGTGAAGGGCAGGCGCAAGAGACCCAGTACTTC.

This chain uses TRBV30 with TRBJ1-1; the match to TRBD1 covers 7 bases. CDR3 size: 13 residues. With V trimmed by 4 bases and J by 4 bases, 6 bases remained unmatched. Germline V gene lookup returns CDR1 GTSNPN and CDR2 SVGIG (reference sequence). CDR3 residues: CAWNTGVGTEAFF. The CDR3, as DNA: TGTGCCTGGAACACAGGGGTGGGCACTGAAGCTTTCTTT.

The chain joins TRBV27 to TRBJ1-5, with a weak D call TRBD1 (6 bases). Between the trimmed V and J ends, which lost 10 bases and 0 bases, there was a span of 19 bases. There are 16 residues in the CDR3. CDR1 and CDR2 (germline): MNHEY, SMNVEV (reference sequence). The CDR3 nucleotides are TGTGCCACCTCGGACAGCAACCTTTATAGCAATCAGCCCCAGCATTTT. This translates into CATSDSNLYSNQPQHF.

V usage is TRBV5-6 and J usage is TRBJ2-1; the match to TRBD2 covers 7 bases. Germline V gene lookup returns CDR1 SGHDT and CDR2 YYEEEE. Trimming at V came to 4 bases and at J to 1 base, leaving 11 bases not matched to a gene. The CDR3 contains 17 residues. The CDR3 spells CASSPLAGGSSYNEQFF. DNA for the CDR3: TGTGCCAGCAGCCCGTTGGCCGGCGGGAGTTCCTACAATGAGCAGTTCTTC.

DNA of the CDR3: TGTGCCAGCAGTCGTGGACCGTCGGATACGCAGTATTTT. As protein: CASSRGPSDTQYF. This chain joins TRBV6-5 and TRBJ2-3, with no clear D. This CDR3 comprises 13 residues. V lost 5 bases and J lost 6, with 12 bases in between. Germline CDR1 is MNHEY and CDR2 is SVGAGI.

The chain links TRBV30 to TRBJ2-2; D may be TRBD2 (6 bases). V shed 2 bases and J shed 0 bases, with 7 bases lying between them. The CDR3 totals 14 residues. Germline assignment: CDR1 GTSNPN and CDR2 SVGIG (reference sequence). The CDR3 DNA reads TGTGCCTGGAGTCGCGGGACGAACACCGGGGAGCTGTTTTTT. Translation gives CAWSRGTNTGELFF.

V gene TRBV4-3 combines with J gene TRBJ2-4; D not certain. V was shortened by 0 bases and J by 9 bases, with 9 bases between the two germline ends. Germline V lookup: CDR1 LGHNA, CDR2 YSLEER. This CDR3 spans 13 amino acids. CDR3: CASSQDSGGIQYF. The CDR3 bases are TGCGCCAGCAGCCAAGATTCTGGCGGCATTCAGTACTTC.

As for this clone: Other DNA variants within this sample encode the same CDR3. V gene TRBV7-9 combines with J gene TRBJ2-7, with 7 bases identical to TRBD1. Losses at the gene ends were 3 bases for V and 4 bases for J; bases not matched to a gene: 0. This CDR3 region has 12 residues. Germline CDR1 reads SEHNR; CDR2 reads FQNEAQ (reference sequence). DNA for the CDR3: TGTGCCAGCAGCTTGGGACAGTACGAGCAGTACTTC. Translated: CASSLGQYEQYF.

The chain couples TRBV7-2 to TRBJ2-1; 7 positions match TRBD2. This CDR3 spans 16 amino acids. The germline V gene has CDR1 SGHTA and CDR2 FQGNSA. J gave up 0 bases and V 3 bases, and 5 bases lay outside the gene matches. The CDR3 coding sequence is TGTGCCAGCAGCTTGTTAAGCGGGGCCTCCTACAATGAGCAGTTCTTC. It codes for CASSLLSGASYNEQFF.

The rearrangement uses TRBV27 and TRBJ1-1; D is unresolved. Germline V gene lookup returns CDR1 MNHEY and CDR2 SMNVEV (reference sequence). Trimming took off 5 bases at V and 11 bases at J, with 21 bases between the two ends. The CDR3 loop spans 14 amino acids. DNA of the CDR3: TGTGCCAGCAGTCGCACCCGAGGGCAAGAACGGGCTTTCTTT. Translation: CASSRTRGQERAFF.

J is TRBJ2-3 and V is TRBV10-1; TRBD2 might be the D (5 bases). Germline assignment: CDR1 WNHNN and CDR2 SYGVQD (reference sequence). This CDR3 region has 13 residues. Trimming left V 2 bases short and J 11 bases short, with 14 bases between. For the CDR3, the DNA is TGCGCCAGCAGTGAGGAAGGCGGCGAGGGGCAGTATTTT. Translated: CASSEEGGEGQYF.

V usage is TRBV7-9 and J usage is TRBJ2-2, with 8 bases aligning to TRBD1. CDR1 is SEHNR and CDR2 is FQNEAQ in the germline V gene (reference sequence). The CDR3 consists of 15 residues. With 4 bases clipped from V and 6 bases from J, the junction kept 7 bases outside the gene matches. CDR3 nucleotides: TGTGCCAGCAGCTCCCGGGACAGGACACCCGGGGAGCTGTTTTTT. Residues: CASSSRDRTPGELFF.

V gene TRBV28 combines with J gene TRBJ1-1; no firm D call. Germline-derived CDR1 and CDR2 are MDHEN and SYDVKM. The V end was cut by 3 bases, the J end by 4 bases, with 9 bases between. This CDR3 is 13 amino acids long. The CDR3 sequence is CASSFGSATEAFF. The DNA for the CDR3 is TGTGCCAGCAGTTTCGGCTCAGCCACTGAAGCTTTCTTT.

Details on this clone: One end of the junction is discordant with germline, which a read error may explain. The chain joins TRBV6-6 to TRBJ2-3, with 12 bases matching TRBD2. CDR1 and CDR2 (germline): MNHNY, SVGAGI (reference sequence). The CDR3 runs 11 residues. DNA of the CDR3: TGTGCCAGCAGGTCGGGACTAGCGGGTTCTTTT. Protein: CASRSGLAGSF.

The V gene is TRBV10-3, the J gene TRBJ2-1, with 11 bases aligning to TRBD2. CDR1 and CDR2 from the germline V gene are ENHRY and SYGVKD. The CDR3 spans 14 residues. V gave up 10 bases and J gave up 3 bases; unmatched junction bases: 5. The chain's CDR3 is CATGTSGNYNEQFF. In DNA form, the CDR3 reads TGTGCCACTGGGACTAGCGGTAACTACAATGAGCAGTTCTTC.

The chain joins TRBV30 to TRBJ1-2; D is perhaps TRBD1 (5 bases). With 0 bases removed from V and 12 bases from J, the gap between germline ends came to 11 bases. The CDR3 consists of 11 residues. Germline V gene data show CDR1 as GTSNPN and CDR2 as SVGIG (reference sequence). CDR3 loop: CAWSVAGLHTF. DNA of the CDR3: TGTGCCTGGAGTGTAGCGGGGCTGCACACCTTC.

This chain joins TRBV5-5 and TRBJ2-7; 10 bases fit TRBD2. Germline assignment: CDR1 SGHKS and CDR2 YYEKEE (reference sequence). V shed 5 bases, J shed 7 bases, and the junction held 6 bases outside the gene matches. CDR3 length equals 13 residues. CDR3 residues: CASRSGTSVEQYF. The CDR3 DNA is TGTGCCAGCAGGTCCGGGACTAGCGTTGAGCAGTACTTC.

The chain employs TRBV4-3 and TRBJ2-6; D unclear. This CDR3 region has 15 residues. V lost 0 bases and J 0 bases, leaving 3 bases between the germline ends. Per germline, CDR1 LGHNA and CDR2 YSLEER. For the CDR3, the DNA is TGCGCCAGCAGCCAAGATTCCTCTGGGGCCAACGTCCTGACTTTC. Protein: CASSQDSSGANVLTF.

The chain carries TRBV5-4 and TRBJ2-1; maybe TRBD2 (5 bases). V was cut by 2 bases and J by 8 bases, with 17 bases left in between. The CDR3 is made up of 15 amino acids. Per the germline V gene, CDR1 is SGHNT and CDR2 is YYREEE (reference sequence). The CDR3 bases are TGTGCCAGCAGCTTTCTTCTGGAGGAGAGGTATGAGCAGTTCTTC. Its translation: CASSFLLEERYEQFF.

This clone was counted once. The J gene is TRBJ2-3, the V gene TRBV27; possible D gene TRBD1, 6 bases. This CDR3 has 13 amino acids. V was clipped by 6 bases and J by 1 base, with 8 bases between them. Germline-derived CDR1 and CDR2 are MNHEY and SMNVEV (reference sequence). The CDR3 sequence: CASSRQGTDTQYF. As DNA, the CDR3 is TGTGCCAGCAGCAGACAGGGCACAGATACGCAGTATTTT.

The chain carries TRBV15 and TRBJ2-1, with 7 bases lining up with TRBD2. J gave up 0 bases and V 6 bases, and 5 bases lay outside the gene matches. Germline V gives CDR1 LNHNV, CDR2 YYDKDF (reference sequence). This CDR3 is 15 amino acids long. The CDR3 is CATRPGLSSYNEQFF. CDR3 bases: TGTGCCACCAGACCGGGACTAAGCTCCTACAATGAGCAGTTCTTC.

The J gene is TRBJ2-1, the V gene TRBV19; unclear D gene. Germline V CDR1 and CDR2: LNHDA, SQIVND (reference sequence). V shed 3 bases and J shed 0 bases, with 15 bases lying between them. CDR3 length: 17 residues. The chain's CDR3 is CASSIYLEPSSYNEQFF. In DNA, the CDR3 is TGTGCCAGTAGTATTTACCTTGAACCAAGCTCCTACAATGAGCAGTTCTTC.

This chain connects TRBV6-9 to TRBJ2-3, with TRBD2 as a possible D gene (5 bases). V was trimmed by 5 bases and J by 7 bases, leaving 19 bases between them. This CDR3 contains 15 residues. CDR1 and CDR2 from the germline V gene are MNHGY and SVAAGI. CDR3 sequence reads: CASSVLAVALNTQYF. In nucleotides, the CDR3 is TGTGCCAGCAGTGTGCTAGCAGTGGCTTTGAATACGCAGTATTTT.